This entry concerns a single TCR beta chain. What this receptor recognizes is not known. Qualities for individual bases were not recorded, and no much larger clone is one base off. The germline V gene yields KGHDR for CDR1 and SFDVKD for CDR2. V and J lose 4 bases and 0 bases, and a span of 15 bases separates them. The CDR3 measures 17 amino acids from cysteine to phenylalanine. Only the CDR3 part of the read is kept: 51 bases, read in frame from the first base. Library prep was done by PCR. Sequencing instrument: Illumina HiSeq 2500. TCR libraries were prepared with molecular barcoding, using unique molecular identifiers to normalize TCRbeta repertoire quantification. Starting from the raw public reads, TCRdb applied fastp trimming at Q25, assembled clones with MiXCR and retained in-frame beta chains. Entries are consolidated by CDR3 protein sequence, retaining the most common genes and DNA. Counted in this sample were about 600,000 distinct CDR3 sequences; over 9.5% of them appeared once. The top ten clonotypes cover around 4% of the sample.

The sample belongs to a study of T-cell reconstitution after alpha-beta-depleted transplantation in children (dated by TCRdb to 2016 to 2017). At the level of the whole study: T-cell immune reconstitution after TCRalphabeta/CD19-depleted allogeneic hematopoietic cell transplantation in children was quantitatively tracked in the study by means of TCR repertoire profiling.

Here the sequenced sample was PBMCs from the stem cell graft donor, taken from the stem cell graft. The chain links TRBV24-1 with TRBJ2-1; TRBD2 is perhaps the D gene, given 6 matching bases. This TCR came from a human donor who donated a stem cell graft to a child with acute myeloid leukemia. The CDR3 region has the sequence CATSDPRDSSSYNEQFF. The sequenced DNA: TGTGCCACCAGTGACCCGAGGGACTCCAGCTCCTACAATGAGCAGTTCTTC.